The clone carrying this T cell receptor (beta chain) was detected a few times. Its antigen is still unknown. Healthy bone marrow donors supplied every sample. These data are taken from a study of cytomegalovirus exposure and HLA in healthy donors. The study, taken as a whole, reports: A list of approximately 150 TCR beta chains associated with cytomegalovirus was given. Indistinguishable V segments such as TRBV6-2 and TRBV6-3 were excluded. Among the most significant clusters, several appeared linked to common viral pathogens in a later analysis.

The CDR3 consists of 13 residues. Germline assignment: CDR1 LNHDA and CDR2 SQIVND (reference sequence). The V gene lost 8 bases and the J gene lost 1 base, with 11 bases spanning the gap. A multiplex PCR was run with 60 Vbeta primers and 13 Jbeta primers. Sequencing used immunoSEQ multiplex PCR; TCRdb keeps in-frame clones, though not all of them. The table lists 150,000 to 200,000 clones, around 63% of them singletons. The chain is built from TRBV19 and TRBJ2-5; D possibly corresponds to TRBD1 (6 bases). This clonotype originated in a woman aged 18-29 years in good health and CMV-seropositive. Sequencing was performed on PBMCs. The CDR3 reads CASSQGLQETQYF. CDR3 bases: TGTGCCAGTTCCCAGGGGCTCCAAGAGACCCAGTACTTC. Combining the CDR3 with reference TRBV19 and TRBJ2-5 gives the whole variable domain DGGITQSPKYLFRKEGQNVTLSCEQNLNHDAMYWYRQDPGQGLRLIYYSQIVNDFQKGDIAEGYSVSREKKESFPLTVTSAQKNPTAFYLCASSQGLQETQYFGPGTRLLVL.